The 27 T cell receptor beta chains below come from one sample, sequenced in a study of T cells in Graves' hyperthyroidism and ophthalmopathy. Amplification of TCR beta CDR3 regions was performed using RNA transcripts as template. HTBI primers were employed in a first-round RT-PCR of the TCR CDR3. TCRdb re-called the multiplex PCR reads through MiXCR, storing one row per CDR3 protein. The sample has about 550,000 distinct CDR3 sequences; less than 25% are singletons. The material sequenced was blood. The source is a man younger than 35 with Graves' hyperthyroidism.

Of note for this clonotype: This clone may be a read error of a much larger clone one base away. The chain recombines TRBV4-1 with TRBJ1-2, with a tentative D call TRBD1 (6 bases). The CDR3 runs to 13 residues. Germline lookup yields CDR1 MGHRA and CDR2 YSYEKL. The CDR3 coding sequence is TGCGCCAGCAGCCAGACAGGCTACTATGGCTACTCCTTC. Its protein is CASSQTGYYGYSF.

This clonotype was recorded at least ten times. The V and J genes are TRBV6-2 or TRBV6-3 and TRBJ2-3; D is perhaps TRBD1 (6 bases). Per germline, CDR1 MNHEY and CDR2 SVGEGT. The CDR3 covers 15 residues. V was shortened by 5 bases and J by 0 bases, with 12 bases between the two germline ends. In nucleotides, the CDR3 is TGTGCCAGCAGTCTCACAGGGACGAGCACAGATACGCAGTATTTT. Protein: CASSLTGTSTDTQYF.

The sample holds many counts of this clonotype. This chain links TRBV6-1 with TRBJ1-1; 7 bases map to TRBD1. J lost 6 bases, V lost 6 bases, and 13 bases had no gene match. This CDR3 comprises 15 residues. Per the germline V gene, CDR1 is MNHNS and CDR2 is SASEGT. CDR3: CASRLSSTGMAEAFF. CDR3 in DNA: TGTGCCAGCAGACTATCCTCGACAGGGATGGCTGAAGCTTTCTTT.

This clonotype was recorded many times. The V gene is TRBV12-3 or TRBV12-4, the J gene TRBJ2-5, with D uncertain. The CDR3 consists of 14 residues. V dropped 7 bases and J dropped 2 bases, with 14 bases sitting between them. CDR3 coding DNA: TGTGCCAGCAAACCACCCGGGCCTCAAGAGACCCAGTACTTC. This sequence encodes CASKPPGPQETQYF.

This clonotype was counted ten times or more. This chain connects TRBV27 to TRBJ2-7; the D gene is possibly TRBD1 (6 bases). The CDR3 is 13 residues long. Germline V gene sequence: CDR1 MNHEY, CDR2 SMNVEV (reference sequence). V lost 3 bases and J lost 3, with 9 bases in between. Here the CDR3 reads CASSLLDSYEQYF. The CDR3, as DNA: TGTGCCAGCAGTTTGCTGGACAGCTACGAGCAGTACTTC.

Turning to this clonotype: The conserved closing phenylalanine or tryptophan is absent in this CDR3, likely reflecting a read error. The J gene is TRBJ1-2, the V gene TRBV6-5; D remains ambiguous. From germline, CDR1 is MNHEY and CDR2 SVGAGI. This CDR3 comprises 13 residues. CDR3: CASRYTGSGGYTV. The CDR3, as DNA: TGTGCCAGCCGTTACACGGGTTCTGGGGGCTACACCGTC.

This clonotype was recorded many times. The chain uses TRBV6-1 and TRBJ2-7; D is perhaps TRBD1 (6 bases). This CDR3 spans 15 amino acids. The germline CDR1 and CDR2 sequences are MNHNS and SASEGT. V lost 0 bases, J lost 3 bases, and 12 bases lay in between. The CDR3 DNA sequence: TGTGCCAGCAGTGAAGCGGGACATAGGGACTACGAGCAGTACTTC. Encoded protein: CASSEAGHRDYEQYF.

This clonotype was recorded at least ten times. The CDR3 DNA reads as TGTGCCAGCAGTTCCCCCGACAGGGGCGCCCATGGCTACACCTTC. The encoded protein is CASSSPDRGAHGYTF. The rearrangement uses TRBV6-5 and TRBJ1-2; 8 bases are a match to TRBD1. Looked up from germline, CDR1 is MNHEY and CDR2 is SVGAGI. The CDR3 loop spans 15 amino acids. Losses at the gene ends were 4 bases for V and 6 bases for J; bases not matched to a gene: 10.

This clonotype was detected ten times or more. J is TRBJ2-6 and V is TRBV28; the D is unclear. Trimming cost V 5 bases and J 0 bases, with 8 bases left between them. This CDR3 is built from 15 residues. Germline V gene lookup returns CDR1 MDHEN and CDR2 SYDVKM. This CDR3 reads CASSIGYSGANVLTF. In DNA form, the CDR3 reads TGTGCCAGCAGTATCGGCTACTCTGGGGCCAACGTCCTGACTTTC.

This clonotype turned up a few times. The rearrangement uses TRBV20-1 and TRBJ2-4; 9 bases are shared with TRBD2. V trimming: 0 bases; J trimming: 5 bases; junction bases outside the gene matches: 2. CDR3 length: 14 residues. Germline V gene data show CDR1 as DFQATT and CDR2 as SNEGSKA (reference sequence). CDR3 sequence reads: CSARDRTSENIQYF. CDR3 coding DNA: TGCAGTGCTAGAGACCGGACTAGCGAAAACATTCAGTACTTC.

This clonotype was recorded many times. Because the CDR3 is missing its conserved closing phenylalanine or tryptophan, this is likely a read error. The chain carries TRBV28 and TRBJ1-1; D is ambiguous. V was pared by 1 base and J by 0 bases, with 3 bases between. The CDR3 contains 13 residues. Looked up from germline, CDR1 is MDHEN and CDR2 is SYDVKM. The CDR3 bases are TGTGCCAGCAGTTTATTCTTGAACACTGAAGCTTTCTTA. It specifies CASSLFLNTEAFL.

The gene calls are TRBV12-3 or TRBV12-4 and TRBJ1-2, with 7 bases that match TRBD1. This CDR3 region has 15 residues. V shed 3 bases, J shed 3 bases, and the junction held 7 bases outside the gene matches. CDR3 in DNA: TGTGCCAGCAGTTTGAGGGGGCTGGTATACTATGGCTACACCTTC. This codes for CASSLRGLVYYGYTF.

In the case of this clonotype: With a much larger clone just one base away, this may be a read error. The chain employs TRBV19 and TRBJ1-5, with D possibly matching TRBD1 (6 bases). Germline lookup yields CDR1 LNHDA and CDR2 SQIVND (reference sequence). CDR3 length: 15 amino acids. Trimming removed 2 bases from V and 4 bases from J, with 12 bases in between. In DNA form, the CDR3 reads TGTGCCAGTAGTATATACGTAGACAGGAATCAGCCCCAGCATTTT. Translated, it gives CASSIYVDRNQPQHF.

This clonotype was observed many times. The V gene is TRBV29-1, the J gene TRBJ2-5; the D is unclear. Trimming took off 2 bases at V and 5 bases at J, with 3 bases between the two ends. The CDR3 has 10 residues. Germline-derived CDR1 and CDR2 are SQVTM and ANQGSEA. The CDR3 region is CSVERETQYF. The CDR3 DNA follows: TGCAGCGTTGAAAGGGAGACCCAGTACTTC.

This clonotype has ten or more counts. Germline is not matched at one junction end, which may reflect a read error. V gene TRBV28 combines with J gene TRBJ1-2; D is undetermined. Germline CDR1 MDHEN, CDR2 SYDVKM. The CDR3 covers 17 residues. The CDR3, as DNA: TGTGCCGGCAGTTCCCCCGACATGGCGAACCCTAACTATGGCTACACCTTC. Encoded protein: CAGSSPDMANPNYGYTF.

This clonotype was seen repeatedly, ten times or more. V is TRBV20-1 and J is TRBJ2-2; D is perhaps TRBD1 or TRBD2 (6 bases each). The CDR3 totals 14 residues. CDR1 is DFQATT, CDR2 SNEGSKA, per germline (reference sequence). The germline V and J ends were trimmed by 5 bases and 4 bases, with 14 bases remaining between them. In DNA form, the CDR3 reads TGCAGTGCTCCGGACGGAGGGGGCACCGGGGAGCTGTTTTTT. Protein: CSAPDGGGTGELFF.

This clonotype came up many times. This rearrangement joins TRBV28 to TRBJ1-1; a weak D match, TRBD1 (6 bases). This CDR3 contains 13 residues. Germline CDR1 is MDHEN and CDR2 is SYDVKM. The ends were cut back, 8 bases at V and 1 base at J, with 11 bases in the middle. The CDR3 bases are TGTGCCAGCGCCGGGACAACGAACACTGAAGCTTTCTTT. Translated: CASAGTTNTEAFF.

Ten or more counts support this clonotype. V is TRBV24-1 and J is TRBJ2-2, with D perhaps being TRBD1 or TRBD2 (6 bases each). Germline lookup yields CDR1 KGHDR and CDR2 SFDVKD. Trimming removed 1 base from V and 0 bases from J, with 8 bases in between. CDR3 size: 16 residues. The DNA for the CDR3 is TGTGCCACCAGTGATTTAGGGGGGCCGAACACCGGGGAGCTGTTTTTT. It codes for CATSDLGGPNTGELFF.

The chain uses TRBV5-1 and TRBJ1-3, with TRBD1 identical over 11 bases. The V segment lost 4 bases and the J segment 0 bases; nucleotides outside the gene matches: 9. The germline CDR1 and CDR2 sequences are SGHRS and YFSETQ. CDR3 size: 18 residues. The CDR3 DNA reads as TGCGCCAGCAGCACCCGGACAGGGGGCTCACCCTCTGGAAACACCATATATTTT. This translates into CASSTRTGGSPSGNTIYF.

This clonotype occurred a few times. This chain uses TRBV9 with TRBJ2-2, with D possibly matching TRBD2 (5 bases). Per germline, CDR1 SGDLS and CDR2 YYNGEE. CDR3 length: 15 amino acids. The V end lost 4 bases, the J end lost 4 bases, and 14 bases lay between the germline ends. The CDR3 is CASSPSGGITGELFF. The CDR3 nucleotides are TGTGCCAGCAGCCCCTCCGGAGGCATCACCGGGGAGCTGTTTTTT. Full variable domain (rest looked up from reference TRBV9 and TRBJ2-2): DSGVTQTPKHLITATGQRVTLRCSPRSGDLSVYWYQQSLDQGLQFLIQYYNGEERAKGNILERFSAQQFPDLHSELNLSSLELGDSALYFCASSPSGGITGELFFGEGSRLTVL.

The table lists this clonotype with a few counts. This chain uses TRBV7-3 with TRBJ2-2, with 7 bases identical to TRBD1. With 5 bases clipped from V and 4 bases from J, the junction kept 4 bases outside the gene matches. This CDR3 has 14 residues. Germline CDR1 SGHTA, CDR2 FQGTGA. The CDR3 loop reads CASSPGQVTGELFF. CDR3 bases: TGTGCCAGCAGCCCCGGACAGGTCACCGGGGAGCTGTTTTTT.

This clonotype was detected a few times. The V and J genes are TRBV27 and TRBJ1-1; tentative D call: TRBD1 (5 bases). V dropped 6 bases and J dropped 0 bases, with 17 bases sitting between them. The germline CDR1 and CDR2 sequences are MNHEY and SMNVEV (reference sequence). The CDR3 covers 16 residues. This CDR3 reads CASSNTGSLMNTEAFF. CDR3 DNA sequence: TGTGCCAGCAGCAATACAGGTTCCCTCATGAACACTGAAGCTTTCTTT.

This clonotype was observed many times. The rearrangement joins TRBV12-3 or TRBV12-4 to TRBJ1-1; a possible D gene is TRBD1 (5 bases). Trimming stripped 5 bases from V and 0 bases from J, with 10 bases between. This CDR3 comprises 14 residues. In DNA, the CDR3 is TGTGCCAGCAGTCGACAGTCGGTGAACACTGAAGCTTTCTTT. Amino acid sequence: CASSRQSVNTEAFF.

This clonotype has ten or more counts. Written as DNA, the CDR3 is TGTGCCAGCAGCTTCGGGGGGGTCGAAGAGACCCAGTACTTC. Residues: CASSFGGVEETQYF. The gene calls are TRBV5-6 and TRBJ2-5, with 8 bases that match TRBD2. Germline lookup yields CDR1 SGHDT and CDR2 YYEEEE. J gave up 3 bases and V 2 bases, and 3 bases lay outside the gene matches. The CDR3 is 14 residues long.

This clonotype turned up a few times. The genes are TRBV11-2 and TRBJ1-1; a possible D gene is TRBD1 (5 bases). This CDR3 has 16 residues. Germline CDR1 is SGHAT and CDR2 is FQNNGV. V lost 2 bases and J lost 2, with 15 bases in between. CDR3 nucleotide sequence: TGTGCCAGCAGCTTAAGTCGGGGACGGATAAACACTGAAGCTTTCTTT. Translating gives CASSLSRGRINTEAFF.

At least ten counts were recorded for this clonotype. The rearrangement joins TRBV25-1 to TRBJ1-1; D possibly corresponds to TRBD1 (6 bases). CDR3 length: 14 residues. Germline loops: CDR1 MGHDK, CDR2 SYGVNS. Trimming shortened V by 4 bases and J by 4 bases, and 13 bases separated the two germline ends. CDR3 sequence (DNA): TGTGCCAGCAGTGGAGGTTTAGGGGGCACTGAAGCTTTCTTT. Its translation: CASSGGLGGTEAFF.

In its sample, this clonotype was seen many times. The rearrangement joins TRBV12-3 or TRBV12-4 to TRBJ2-7, with D tentatively TRBD2 (6 bases). Trimming cost V 5 bases and J 3 bases, with 11 bases left between them. This CDR3 is 13 amino acids long. The CDR3 loop is CASSNRGYYEQYF. DNA for the CDR3: TGTGCCAGCAGTAACCGGGGGTACTACGAGCAGTACTTC.